The entry that follows covers one T cell receptor (beta chain) sequence. Which antigen it targets is not known. The sample holds no much larger clone one base away, and base qualities are not on file. CDR1 is given as SGHRS and CDR2 as YFSETQ, both from the germline V gene. Counted from cysteine to phenylalanine, this CDR3 has 16 amino acids. Only CDR3 DNA remains: 48 bases, in frame from the first base. V lost 6 bases and J lost 4 bases, and the count of bases not matched to a germline gene is 6. The collaborating institutions used their own protocols to collect whole blood in K2EDTA tubes. For TCRbeta analysis, collaborator samples were shipped as frozen whole blood, as isolated PBMCs, or as DNA extracted from either sample type. This record comes from a study of blood T cell repertoires in COVID-19 (dated by TCRdb to the early 2020s). Looking at the study overall: Samples from collaborators originated in the United States, Italy and Spain and spanned both the acute and convalescent phases of COVID-19. The prospective study material was composed of cDNA or gDNA derived from T cells, B-cell-depleted T cells, or PBMCs. The dataset comprised deeply sampled blood TCRbeta repertoires from subjects exposed to, actively infected with, or recovered from COVID-19. The repertoires were released in a freely available public database meant as a resource for research on the immune response to SARS-CoV-2. Samples came from the ongoing ImmuneRACE study (first 160 participants) plus 1,254 subjects from 6 global collaborators. A de-identified subject ID, COVID-19 status, age in years and sex were almost always included in the sample metadata. Where HLA class I and class II types were available, the types were taken from metadata supplied by the sample provider, not from assay-based typing.

Study-wide findings and limitations: How much clinical and demographic metadata was included differed by source and by participant, and the metadata was provided uncurated.

The immunoSEQ Assay, a bias-controlled multiplex PCR, was used to amplify TCRbeta CDR3 regions from genomic DNA. The paper's processing steps were these. Within the assay, amplification of reference gene primers was used to estimate how many nucleated cells each sample contained. To quantify the absolute abundance of each unique TCRbeta CDR3 rearrangement, sequence reads were collapsed and filtered. Productive Simpson clonality was computed per sample as the square root of Simpson's diversity index over productive rearrangements. The immuneACCESS repertoire file appears here via TCRdb, limited to in-frame rearrangements. These files lack a portion of the clones; in checked studies, under half of the deficit traces to unresolved V genes, and the cause of the others is not known. V, J and clone size derive from that table, while D and trimming were established from the DNA sequence. This sample gives 250,000 to 350,000 clones in total; about 82% of them show up just once. The leading ten clones occupy under 2% of the sample.

The sequence joins TRBV5-1 to TRBJ2-2; 13 bases in the junction line up with TRBD2. Input material: peripheral blood. This TCR derives from a woman aged 50 to 60 with acute or convalescent COVID-19. The encoded CDR3 is CASIPGLAGITGELFF. The DNA sequence is given as TGCGCCAGCATTCCGGGACTAGCGGGAATCACCGGGGAGCTGTTTTTT.